This T cell receptor (beta chain) stems from a study of Graves' ophthalmopathy and Graves' hyperthyroidism. Amplified material comprised TCR beta CDR3 regions derived from RNA transcripts. First-round RT-PCR with HTBI primers preceded a second-round multiplex PCR. TCRdb itself ran the multiplex PCR reads through MiXCR, one entry per CDR3 protein. In the table there are some 750,000 distinct CDR3 sequences, roughly two fifths of which are singletons. This CDR3 is 14 amino acids long. CDR1 and CDR2 (germline): SGHVS, FNYEAQ. V trimming: 5 bases; J trimming: 8 bases; junction bases outside the gene matches: 11. Disease in donors with ophthalmopathy had moderate-to-severe activity, CAS ≥3, NOSPECS ≥4 and under 3 months' duration. Isolation of PBMCs was performed using 7.5 to 10 ml of fresh peripheral blood.

The sequence was collected from an adult man with Graves' ophthalmopathy. The sample was peripheral blood. This chain joins TRBV7-6 and TRBJ1-2, with 7 positions matching TRBD1. The CDR3 coding sequence is TGTGCCAGCAGCGTTGAACGGCAGGGGGAGGGCTACACCTTC. Translation gives CASSVERQGEGYTF. Full variable domain (remainder filled in from reference TRBV7-6 and TRBJ1-2): GAGVSQSPRYKVTKRGQDVALRCDPISGHVSLYWYRQALGQGPEFLTYFNYEAQQDKSGLPNDRFSAERPEGSISTLTIQRTEQRDSAMYRCASSVERQGEGYTFGSGTRLTVV.